Sequencing of this T cell receptor (beta chain) was carried out in a study of T cells after yellow fever vaccination. Study overall: For low cell numbers, libraries were made with SMART-Seq v4 Ultra Low Input.

A single record per CDR3 protein comes from TCRdb applying MiXCR to the 5' RACE reads. The sample includes some 300,000 distinct CDR3 sequences, 7.5% to 9.5% seen only once; the top ten take approximately 3.3%. Study-level findings and limits: Abundant clonotypes (contaminants from the bulk population) could be present in FACS-sorted repertoires. Most primary-vaccination clones reappeared after the booster (about 96% CD4, 75% to 90% CD8).

This CDR3 contains 15 residues. Trimming left V 0 bases short and J 4 bases short, with 12 bases between. Germline-derived CDR1 and CDR2 are MNHEY and SVGAGI. This clonotype occurred a few times. Its target is unknown. The chain combines TRBV6-5 with TRBJ1-2; D may be TRBD1 (5 bases). This receptor was identified in a man aged 18 to 29 who received the YFV17D yellow fever vaccine. Sequences were derived from CD4+ T cells sorted from PBMCs, sampled 5 days after the yellow fever booster vaccination. The CDR3 sequence: CASSYSGVMGYGYTF. The CDR3 DNA is TGTGCCAGCAGTTACTCGGGGGTGATGGGCTATGGCTACACCTTC.